This T cell receptor beta chain was sequenced for a study of blood T cell repertoires in COVID-19. Turning to the study itself: The United States, Italy and Spain supplied acute and convalescent COVID-19 samples.

Assay: immunoSEQ multiplex PCR; the TCRdb copy retains only in-frame clones and omits some. The sample has 200,000 to 300,000 clones, approximately 82% seen once. The receptor's source is a woman older than 75 with acute or convalescent COVID-19. Specimen: peripheral blood.

The CDR3 coding sequence is TGTGCCAGCAGCGCCGGGACTAGCGACTACGAGCAGTACTTC. It specifies CASSAGTSDYEQYF. The J gene is TRBJ2-7, the V gene TRBV6-5; 10 bases fit TRBD2. V shed 6 bases, J shed 3 bases, and the junction held 5 bases outside the gene matches. CDR1 MNHEY and CDR2 SVGAGI come from the germline V gene. The CDR3 extends over 14 amino acids.